The clone carrying this T cell receptor (beta chain) was seen a single time. The data were obtained in a study of blood T cell repertoires in COVID-19. The protocol was immunoSEQ multiplex PCR, while the TCRdb copy is restricted to in-frame clones and leaves out a portion. Of fewer than 350,000 clones in the sample, about 89% were seen once. Germline loops: CDR1 MGHRA, CDR2 YSYEKL. Trimming shortened V by 1 base and J by 6 bases, and 15 bases separated the two germline ends. The CDR3 is 15 residues long. Sequencing was performed on peripheral blood. This chain joins TRBV4-1 and TRBJ1-2; D not resolved. The source of this sequence is a middle-aged man with active or convalescent COVID-19. CDR3 DNA sequence: TGCGCCAGCAGCCAAGGTTCTGGTGCGGGGAATGGCTACACCTTC. As protein: CASSQGSGAGNGYTF.